This record looks at one T cell receptor beta chain sequence and its context. Its antigen is still unknown. The stimulus was lysate of CMV-infected fibroblasts, about 11 ug/mL. Sorting selected CD4+ T cells upregulating both CD40 ligand and CD69. Undetectable plasma HIV-1 RNA below 50 copies/mL lasted at least 4 years. For around 19 hours, CD8-depleted PBMCs received anti-CD28/CD49d costimulation, a CD40-blocking antibody and enfuvirtide. The data were obtained in a study of persistence of HIV-infected CD4 T cells. Study findings and constraints: TCR analyses could not target the rare provirus-carrying CMV-responding cells.

Germline lookup yields CDR1 MNHEY and CDR2 SVGEGT. The ends lost 6 bases at V and 7 bases at J; junction bases unmatched: 5. CDR3 length equals 13 residues. The libraries were made with immunoSEQ version 4 in survey mode. Each sample used up to roughly 1 ug genomic DNA diluted to 10 ng/uL. The table came from immunoSEQ multiplex PCR; TCRdb's copy has only in-frame clones and leaves some out. This repertoire shows roughly 16,000 clones, less than 75% found once; its top ten account for 8% to 9%. This clonotype was obtained from an adult woman with HIV who was CMV-seropositive. V and J are TRBV6-2 or TRBV6-3 and TRBJ1-5; 8 nucleotides agree with TRBD1. This material consisted of CD4+ T cells sorted from PBMCs after roughly 18-hour stimulation, taken from a patient who received antiretroviral therapy. DNA of the CDR3: TGTGCCAGCAGCCAGGGGGCAGGGCAGCCCCAGCATTTT. Its translation is CASSQGAGQPQHF.